The 10 T cell receptor beta chains below were found in one sample sequenced in a study of blood T cell repertoires in COVID-19. Here immunoSEQ multiplex PCR was the method, and the copy in TCRdb shows in-frame clones only, minus some. The sample consists of 250,000 to 350,000 clones, roughly nine tenths of them appearing once. The sequencing sample was made of peripheral blood. The receptors here all came from a woman in her thirties with COVID-19, enrolled during active disease.

This chain connects TRBV2 to TRBJ1-5; D may be TRBD1 (6 bases). This CDR3 is 14 amino acids long. Germline CDR1 is SNHLY and CDR2 is FYNNEI. Trimming removed 9 bases from V and 0 bases from J, with 12 bases in between. The CDR3 DNA reads as TGTGCCAGTTCAGGGGTTAATAGCAATCAGCCCCAGCATTTT. Amino acid sequence: CASSGVNSNQPQHF.

The V call is TRBV5-4, the J call TRBJ2-7, with 15 nucleotides matching TRBD2. Trimming at V came to 4 bases and at J to 3 bases, leaving 2 bases not matched to a gene. CDR1 and CDR2 (germline): SGHNT, YYREEE (reference sequence). CDR3 length: 15 amino acids. The CDR3 protein is CASSPGLAGGYEQYF. As DNA, the CDR3 is TGTGCCAGCAGCCCGGGACTAGCGGGGGGCTACGAGCAGTACTTC.

The chain is built from TRBV12-3 or TRBV12-4 and TRBJ1-1; the D gene is possibly TRBD1 (6 bases). This CDR3 has 12 residues. Trimming pared 6 bases from V and 8 bases from J, leaving 13 bases between. CDR3 nucleotide sequence: TGTGCCAGCAGGACAGGTGAATCGGAAGCTTTCTTT. Residues: CASRTGESEAFF.

The chain recombines TRBV28 with TRBJ2-7; D is undetermined. This CDR3 contains 11 residues. Between the trimmed V and J ends, which lost 3 bases and 5 bases, there was a span of 5 bases. Germline CDR1 MDHEN, CDR2 SYDVKM. In nucleotides, the CDR3 is TGTGCCAGCAGTTTGGGCAACGAGCAGTACTTC. Its protein product is CASSLGNEQYF.

The genes are TRBV27 and TRBJ1-1; perhaps TRBD1 as D (5 bases). CDR1 MNHEY and CDR2 SMNVEV come from the germline V gene (reference sequence). The germline V and J ends were trimmed by 2 bases and 4 bases, with 11 bases remaining between them. This CDR3 has 14 residues. CDR3 coding DNA: TGTGCCAGCAGTTTACAGGGTTCCTTCACTGAAGCTTTCTTT. It translates to CASSLQGSFTEAFF.

In this sample, this clone turned up once. V usage is TRBV2 and J usage is TRBJ1-1; no firm D call. CDR1 is SNHLY, CDR2 FYNNEI, per germline. CDR3 length equals 13 residues. V dropped 7 bases and J dropped 1 base, with 10 bases sitting between them. The CDR3 spells CASKRDANTEAFF. CDR3 DNA sequence: TGTGCCAGCAAAAGAGATGCGAACACTGAAGCTTTCTTT.

Worth noting for this clone: Other DNA sequences in this specimen translate into the identical CDR3. V usage is TRBV5-1 and J usage is TRBJ2-7; 8 positions agree with TRBD2. CDR1 and CDR2 from the germline V gene are SGHRS and YFSETQ. The ends lost 2 bases at V and 2 bases at J; junction bases unmatched: 6. The CDR3 totals 15 residues. This chain's CDR3 is CASSLGAGETYEQYF. The CDR3 coding sequence is TGCGCCAGCAGCTTAGGAGCGGGAGAGACCTACGAGCAGTACTTC.

The chain is built from TRBV27 and TRBJ2-7, with 10 bases aligning to TRBD2. V was clipped by 6 bases and J by 1 base; unmatched bases: 6. CDR3 length: 15 residues. The V gene's germline CDR1 is MNHEY and CDR2 SMNVEV (reference sequence). The CDR3 DNA follows: TGTGCCAGCAGAGCACGGACTAGCGGATCCTACGAGCAGTACTTC. Encoded protein: CASRARTSGSYEQYF.

The rearrangement joins TRBV18 to TRBJ2-2; D is possibly TRBD1 (6 bases). V gave up 0 bases and J gave up 6 bases, with 14 bases separating them. Per the germline V gene, CDR1 is KGHSH and CDR2 is LQKENI. The CDR3 length is 16 residues. The CDR3 region has the DNA TGTGCCAGCTCACCACCGTCCGGGACAATCTCCGGGGAGCTGTTTTTT. Residues: CASSPPSGTISGELFF.

The chain employs TRBV14 and TRBJ1-1; the D is unclear. The V gene's germline CDR1 is SGHDN and CDR2 FVKESK. The CDR3 runs 12 residues. Trimming pared 1 base from V and 10 bases from J, leaving 10 bases between. CDR3 DNA sequence: TGTGCCAGCAGCCAAGGGTACGAGGGAGCTTTCTTT. Amino acid sequence: CASSQGYEGAFF.